The rows below give T cell receptor beta chains drawn from one sample of a study of cytomegalovirus exposure and HLA in healthy donors. The data were produced by immunoSEQ multiplex PCR, yet TCRdb's version contains in-frame clones alone and is incomplete. Among 50,000 to 65,000 clones listed, roughly 85% were seen once. The sequenced material came from PBMCs. The receptors originated from a woman under 30 in good health and CMV-seronegative. CDR3s include the opening cysteine and the closing phenylalanine or tryptophan. Fields, in order: CDR3 protein, CDR3 DNA, J gene, D gene, clone size, V gene. The D gene is left open where the match is weak. Clone size is not always given. Where it is, it says once, few, many or a class for expanded clones.

CDR3 protein: CASLRRSLTDTQYF
CDR3 DNA: TGTGCCAGCCTGCGGAGATCCTTGACAGATACGCAGTATTTT
J gene: TRBJ2-3
D gene: NA
clone size: NA
V gene: TRBV28

CDR3 protein: CAISGSLGGSNYGYTF
CDR3 DNA: TGTGCCATCAGTGGGTCCTTAGGGGGCTCTAACTATGGCTACACCTTC
J gene: TRBJ1-2
D gene: TRBD1
clone size: NA
V gene: TRBV10-3

CDR3 protein: CASSTPGTRYNEQFF
CDR3 DNA: TGTGCCAGCAGTACCCCCGGGACAAGGTACAATGAGCAGTTCTTC
J gene: TRBJ2-1
D gene: NA
clone size: NA
V gene: TRBV28

CDR3 protein: CASSQGAEDGYTF
CDR3 DNA: TGTGCCAGCTCACAGGGGGCGGAGGATGGCTACACCTTC
J gene: TRBJ1-2
D gene: TRBD1
clone size: NA
V gene: TRBV18

CDR3 protein: CASNSGRGGTEAFF
CDR3 DNA: TGTGCCAGCAACTCTGGCAGGGGTGGCACTGAAGCTTTCTTT
J gene: TRBJ1-1
D gene: NA
clone size: NA
V gene: TRBV27

CDR3 protein: CASSPKGQYQETQYF
CDR3 DNA: TGCGCCAGCAGCCCGAAGGGACAGTACCAAGAGACCCAGTACTTC
J gene: TRBJ2-5
D gene: TRBD1
clone size: NA
V gene: TRBV5-1

CDR3 protein: CASSLGGEGEQYF
CDR3 DNA: TGCGCCAGCAGCCTGGGAGGGGAGGGCGAGCAGTACTTC
J gene: TRBJ2-7
D gene: TRBD2
clone size: NA
V gene: TRBV5-1

CDR3 protein: CASSPPGAAGETQYF
CDR3 DNA: TGTGCCAGCTCACCACCAGGGGCCGCCGGGGAGACCCAGTACTTC
J gene: TRBJ2-5
D gene: NA
clone size: NA
V gene: TRBV18

CDR3 protein: CASSVRSRGANVLTF
CDR3 DNA: TGCGCCAGCAGCGTCCGGAGTCGGGGGGCCAACGTCCTGACTTTC
J gene: TRBJ2-6
D gene: NA
clone size: NA
V gene: TRBV5-1

CDR3 protein: CASSLTASVYNEQFF
CDR3 DNA: TGTGCCAGCAGTTTAACGGCTAGCGTTTACAATGAGCAGTTCTTC
J gene: TRBJ2-1
D gene: NA
clone size: few
V gene: TRBV27

CDR3 protein: CASSSPPWGGGYTF
CDR3 DNA: TGTGCCAGCAGCTCCCCCCCCTGGGGGGGTGGCTACACCTTC
J gene: TRBJ1-2
D gene: NA
clone size: NA
V gene: TRBV28

CDR3 protein: CASSPGDRGLNYGYTF
CDR3 DNA: TGTGCCAGCAGCCCAGGAGACAGGGGACTTAACTATGGCTACACCTTC
J gene: TRBJ1-2
D gene: TRBD1
clone size: NA
V gene: TRBV7-9

CDR3 protein: CASSSLAGSPEQFF
CDR3 DNA: TGTGCCAGCAGTTCGCTAGCGGGAAGCCCCGAGCAGTTCTTC
J gene: TRBJ2-1
D gene: TRBD2
clone size: NA
V gene: TRBV27

CDR3 protein: CASSTGTSGRSDF
CDR3 DNA: TGTGCCAGCAGCACCGGGACTAGCGGGAGGTCGGACTTC
J gene: TRBJ2-7
D gene: TRBD2
clone size: NA
V gene: TRBV11-2

CDR3 protein: CASSLEEGAPGEKLFF
CDR3 DNA: TGTGCCAGCAGTTTGGAGGAGGGGGCGCCGGGCGAAAAACTGTTTTTT
J gene: TRBJ1-4
D gene: TRBD1
clone size: NA
V gene: TRBV28

CDR3 protein: CASSPTSASETQYF
CDR3 DNA: TGTGCCAGCAGTCCGACTAGCGCGTCGGAGACCCAGTACTTC
J gene: TRBJ2-5
D gene: TRBD2
clone size: NA
V gene: TRBV7-3

CDR3 protein: CASSYPHRGENTIYF
CDR3 DNA: TGTGCCAGCAGTTATCCTCACAGGGGGGAGAACACCATATATTTT
J gene: TRBJ1-3
D gene: TRBD1
clone size: NA
V gene: TRBV6-6

CDR3 protein: CAWSVRRANYGYTF
CDR3 DNA: TGTGCCTGGAGTGTAAGGCGAGCGAACTATGGCTACACCTTC
J gene: TRBJ1-2
D gene: NA
clone size: NA
V gene: TRBV30

CDR3 protein: CASGEKGYNSPLHF
CDR3 DNA: TGTGCCAGCGGGGAGAAAGGATATAATTCACCCCTCCACTTT
J gene: TRBJ1-6
D gene: NA
clone size: NA
V gene: TRBV2

CDR3 protein: CASSFTSATDTQYF
CDR3 DNA: TGCGCCAGCAGCTTTACTAGCGCCACAGATACGCAGTATTTT
J gene: TRBJ2-3
D gene: TRBD2
clone size: NA
V gene: TRBV5-1

CDR3 protein: CASSSAASGASGFSSYNEQFF
CDR3 DNA: TGTGCCAGCAGCTCCGCCGCAAGTGGGGCTAGCGGATTTAGCTCCTACAATGAGCAGTTCTTC
J gene: TRBJ2-1
D gene: TRBD2
clone size: NA
V gene: TRBV7-3

CDR3 protein: CASSSNLVANEQFF
CDR3 DNA: TGTGCCAGCAGCTCTAACCTAGTAGCCAATGAGCAGTTCTTC
J gene: TRBJ2-1
D gene: NA
clone size: once
V gene: TRBV7-9

CDR3 protein: CASSLSLLTEAFF
CDR3 DNA: TGTGCCAGCAGTTTATCACTCCTCACTGAAGCTTTCTTT
J gene: TRBJ1-1
D gene: NA
clone size: NA
V gene: TRBV27

CDR3 protein: CASSSPRQGRVFF
CDR3 DNA: TGTGCCAGCAGCTCCCCCCGACAGGGTCGGGTGTTCTTC
J gene: TRBJ2-1
D gene: TRBD1
clone size: NA
V gene: TRBV28

CDR3 protein: CASSYRAGGLAGRNEQFF
CDR3 DNA: TGTGCCAGCAGCTACCGGGCGGGTGGGCTAGCGGGAAGGAATGAGCAGTTCTTC
J gene: TRBJ2-1
D gene: TRBD2
clone size: NA
V gene: TRBV9